Sequencing of this TCR beta chain was carried out in a study of shared clonotypes between healthy human individuals. General study results and limits: The study generally estimated greater richness for naive than memory subsets.

Free of recent acute infections or vaccinations, the donors were healthy HIV-negative adults. Those who donated, Caucasian adults without exception, all lived in Nashville, Tennessee. Splitting the CD4+ cells yielded a CD45RA+ naive subset and a CD45RA-negative memory subset. A remark on this clone: The antigen is not known.

The V gene's germline CDR1 is ENHRY and CDR2 SYGVKD. V was clipped by 9 bases and J by 4 bases; unmatched bases: 15. The CDR3 is made up of 16 amino acids. TCRdb keeps only in-frame clones here, not all; method: immunoSEQ multiplex PCR. The table shows some 680,000 clones, with 60% to 75% occurring only once. The origin of this receptor is a woman in her twenties or thirties in good health. The V and J genes are TRBV10-3 and TRBJ2-7; 10 bases agree with TRBD1. Sequenced: memory CD4+ T cells sorted from blood. Subset defined: CD45RA-negative fraction. The CDR3 sequence: CAINAEGTGEVYEQYF. CDR3 nucleotides: TGTGCCATTAATGCCGAGGGGACAGGGGAAGTATACGAGCAGTACTTC.